This is a list of T cell receptor beta chains from one sample in a study of memory CD4+ T cells and cytomegalovirus serostatus. Clones were read by immunoSEQ multiplex PCR, and TCRdb kept only the in-frame ones, dropping some. The profile shows around 57,000 clones, about 78% of them singletons. The sequencing sample was made of memory CD4+ T cells from blood. The receptors were sampled from an adult in good health and CMV-seronegative. Some clones in this sample may be carry-over from other donors' samples. CDR3s include the opening cysteine and the closing phenylalanine or tryptophan. A D gene is named only where the DNA matches it firmly. Size tells how often a clone was seen (once, few, many) or the class of an expanded clone, and some rows leave it out.

j_call,d_call,clone_size,v_call,cdr3_nt,cdr3_aa
TRBJ2-7,TRBD2,NA,TRBV13,TGTGCCAGCAGCTCCTTCCTAGCGGGAGCTTTCGAGCAGTACTTC,CASSSFLAGAFEQYF
TRBJ1-1,TRBD1,few,TRBV7-9,TGTGCCAGCAGCTCGTCAGGGGGGCAGACTGAAGCTTTCTTT,CASSSSGGQTEAFF
TRBJ2-3,NA,NA,TRBV5-1,TGCGCCAGCAGCTTGGGCCCCTCCTTATACACAGATACGCAGTATTTT,CASSLGPSLYTDTQYF
TRBJ2-4,NA,NA,TRBV7-2,TGTGCCAGCAGCTCGTACGGGAATGCGGAAATAGCCAAAAACATTCAGTACTTC,CASSSYGNAEIAKNIQYF
TRBJ2-3,NA,few,TRBV4-3,TGCGCCAGCAGCCAAGAGACTGGAGATACGCAGTATTTT,CASSQETGDTQYF
TRBJ2-3,NA,NA,TRBV29-1,TGCAGCGCTAACGACCGAGGGGATACGCAGTATTTT,CSANDRGDTQYF
TRBJ1-2,NA,once,TRBV18,TGTGCCAGCGGAAACGGGGGGAGCCTCTATGGCTACACCTTC,CASGNGGSLYGYTF
TRBJ2-1,NA,NA,TRBV5-4,TGTGCCAGCAGTTCGGGACTCGACAATGAGCAGTTCTTC,CASSSGLDNEQFF
TRBJ2-3,NA,NA,TRBV6-5,TGTGCCAGCAGTTTTTCTGGCCGGGCAGATACGCAGTATTTT,CASSFSGRADTQYF
TRBJ2-7,NA,NA,TRBV28,TGTGCCAGCAGTTTCGAGACAGCGTCCTACGAGCAGTACTTC,CASSFETASYEQYF